This T cell receptor beta chain comes out of a study of blood T cell repertoires in COVID-19. Study summary: COVID-19 samples collected from the United States, Italy and Spain covered acute and convalescent phases.

Data came from immunoSEQ multiplex PCR; TCRdb stores just in-frame clones and leaves some out. Of 200,000 to 250,000 clones listed, about 88% are singletons. The table lists this clone with many counts. The CDR3 has 14 amino acids. Looked up from germline, CDR1 is SGHRS and CDR2 is YFSETQ. The junction had 5 bases not matched to a gene; V was cut back by 4 bases and J by 6 bases. This TCR came from a man aged 35 to 55 with active or convalescent COVID-19. This sequence joins TRBV5-1 and TRBJ2-3; 10 nucleotides align to TRBD2. The sample was peripheral blood. This CDR3 reads CASSRSTSGDTQYF. CDR3 in DNA: TGCGCCAGCAGCCGATCGACTAGCGGGGATACGCAGTATTTT.